This T cell receptor beta chain was sequenced during a study of T cell responses to AZD1222 COVID-19 vaccine. In regard to this clone: Its antigen remains unknown.

The protocol was immunoSEQ multiplex PCR, while the TCRdb copy is restricted to in-frame clones and leaves out a portion. Among over 100,000 clones listed, more than 75% were seen once. Trimming cost V 4 bases and J 6 bases, with 7 bases left between them. This CDR3 has 11 amino acids. Per germline, CDR1 DFQATT and CDR2 SNEGSKA (reference sequence). Whole-study findings and limits: In a largely white British group with more females than males, clonal diversity was possibly underestimated.

The TCR sequence derives from an adult who received the AZD1222 COVID-19 vaccine. Sequenced here: peripheral blood, sampled 28 days after the second AZD1222 dose. The chain is built from TRBV20-1 and TRBJ2-1; D uncertain. In DNA form, the CDR3 reads TGCAGTGCTACTGTGATCAATGAGCAGTTCTTC. This translates into CSATVINEQFF.